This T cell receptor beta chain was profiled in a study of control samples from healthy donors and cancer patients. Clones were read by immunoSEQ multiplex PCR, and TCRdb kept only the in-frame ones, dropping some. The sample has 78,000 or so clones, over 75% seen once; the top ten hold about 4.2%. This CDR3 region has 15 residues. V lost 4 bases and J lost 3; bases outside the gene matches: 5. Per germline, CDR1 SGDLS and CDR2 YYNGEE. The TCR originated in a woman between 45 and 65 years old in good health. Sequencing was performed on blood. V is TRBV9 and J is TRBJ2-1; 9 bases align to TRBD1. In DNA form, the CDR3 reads TGTGCCAGCAGCAAACAGGGGGCAAACTACAATGAGCAGTTCTTC. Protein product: CASSKQGANYNEQFF.